Listed here are 26 T cell receptor beta chains from one sample, sequenced in a study of response to subunit inactivated influenza vaccine. TCRdb itself ran the RT-PCR reads through MiXCR, one entry per CDR3 protein. Of fewer than 700,000 distinct CDR3 sequences listed, under 15% were seen once; the top ten hold about 12%. The material sequenced was PBMCs from blood, taken about 6 weeks after vaccination. These receptors all come from a man aged 50 to 60 who received an inactivated influenza vaccine.

J is TRBJ1-5 and V is TRBV6-4; D unresolved. Trimming took off 3 bases at V and 6 bases at J, with 3 bases between the two ends. The CDR3 is 11 residues long. Germline CDR1 and CDR2: MRHNA and SNTAGT. Here the CDR3 reads CASSESQPQHF. The CDR3 region has the DNA TGTGCCAGCAGTGAAAGTCAGCCCCAGCATTTT.

The rearrangement joins TRBV4-2 to TRBJ2-7; D might be TRBD1 or TRBD2, each matching 5 bases. Trimming took off 0 bases at V and 6 bases at J, with 21 bases between the two ends. Germline assignment: CDR1 LGHNA and CDR2 YNFKEQ. This CDR3 comprises 17 residues. The CDR3 DNA sequence: TGTGCCAGCAGCCAAGATGTAAGGAGGCAGGGCACCGGCGAGCAGTACTTC. This gives the protein CASSQDVRRQGTGEQYF.

The rearrangement joins TRBV28 to TRBJ2-7, with a tentative D call TRBD1 (5 bases). Germline loops: CDR1 MDHEN, CDR2 SYDVKM. V was pared by 5 bases and J by 3 bases, with 11 bases between. The CDR3 consists of 13 residues. The DNA of the CDR3 is TGTGCCAGCAGTCCCCCGGACATCTACGAGCAGTACTTC. It translates to CASSPPDIYEQYF.

This clonotype was detected a few times. This chain uses TRBV7-2 with TRBJ2-1; no definite D call. The CDR3 loop spans 13 amino acids. Germline V gene sequence: CDR1 SGHTA, CDR2 FQGNSA. The V end was cut by 2 bases, the J end by 10 bases, with 12 bases between. CDR3 loop: CASSLFRIGEQFF. CDR3 bases: TGTGCCAGCAGCTTATTTCGGATCGGGGAGCAGTTCTTC.

In its sample, this clonotype was seen a few times. V and J are TRBV6-1 and TRBJ1-1, with no clear D. The CDR3 runs 14 residues. Germline-derived CDR1 and CDR2 are MNHNS and SASEGT. The germline V and J ends were trimmed by 6 bases and 1 base, with 12 bases remaining between them. Here the CDR3 DNA reads TGTGCCAGCAGCCCCACCCCGCGGAACACTGAAGCTTTCTTT. Protein sequence: CASSPTPRNTEAFF.

This clonotype has more than one count but fewer than ten. The chain carries TRBV12-3 or TRBV12-4 and TRBJ1-1; D is unclear. This CDR3 comprises 12 residues. Trimming removed 5 bases from V and 2 bases from J, with 6 bases in between. As DNA, the CDR3 is TGTGCCAGCAGTCCTTTCAACACTGAAGCTTTCTTT. Protein: CASSPFNTEAFF.

This clonotype was counted at least ten times. The chain couples TRBV10-3 to TRBJ1-4, with TRBD1 matching 9 bases. V gave up 6 bases and J gave up 8 bases; unmatched junction bases: 4. In germline, CDR1 is ENHRY, CDR2 SYGVKD. CDR3 length: 13 amino acids. In nucleotides, the CDR3 is TGTGCCATCAGACAGGGGGCCGGGGAAAAACTGTTTTTT. Its translation is CAIRQGAGEKLFF.

J is TRBJ2-5 and V is TRBV20-1, with 9 bases identical to TRBD1. With V trimmed by 4 bases and J by 5 bases, 8 bases remained unmatched. The CDR3 runs to 14 residues. In germline, CDR1 is DFQATT, CDR2 SNEGSKA (reference sequence). This CDR3 reads CSATQGARGETQYF. The DNA for the CDR3 is TGCAGTGCTACACAGGGGGCGAGAGGGGAGACCCAGTACTTC.

The chain combines TRBV4-1 with TRBJ1-5; possibly TRBD1 for D (6 bases). Germline loops: CDR1 MGHRA, CDR2 YSYEKL. The CDR3 extends over 20 amino acids. Trimming stripped 0 bases from V and 4 bases from J, with 25 bases between. CDR3 loop: CASSQDPRRYGGKVNQPQHF. The CDR3, as DNA: TGCGCCAGCAGCCAAGACCCAAGAAGATACGGGGGCAAGGTGAATCAGCCCCAGCATTTT.

This clonotype was recorded many times. The J gene is TRBJ2-7, the V gene TRBV7-9; TRBD1 agrees at 12 bases. CDR3 length: 14 amino acids. The V gene end was trimmed by 4 bases and the J gene end by 6 bases; junction bases not matched to a gene: 4. CDR1 SEHNR and CDR2 FQNEAQ come from the germline V gene (reference sequence). The CDR3, as DNA: TGTGCCAGCAGCTCCGGGACAGGGGGCCTCGAGCAGTACTTC. It yields the protein CASSSGTGGLEQYF.

There are a few counts of this clonotype. The chain uses TRBV12-3 or TRBV12-4 and TRBJ1-1; perhaps TRBD1 as D (5 bases). V dropped 6 bases and J dropped 5 bases, with 13 bases sitting between them. The CDR3 is 13 amino acids. The CDR3, as DNA: TGTGCCAGCAGGTGGGCACGGGGGACTGAAGCTTTCTTT. Its translation: CASRWARGTEAFF.

In its sample, this clonotype was seen a few times. The chain is built from TRBV11-2 and TRBJ2-7, with 9 positions matching TRBD2. This CDR3 is 13 amino acids long. Trimming removed 5 bases from V and 7 bases from J; junction bases left unmatched: 6. Germline loops: CDR1 SGHAT, CDR2 FQNNGV. The CDR3 DNA follows: TGTGCCAGCAGCAGCCGACTAGCGGCAGAGCAGTACTTC. Amino acid sequence: CASSSRLAAEQYF.

Many counts were recorded for this clonotype. The chain joins TRBV20-1 to TRBJ1-1; no reliable D call. Germline V CDR1 and CDR2: DFQATT, SNEGSKA (reference sequence). The V end was cut by 2 bases, the J end by 0 bases, with 10 bases between. This CDR3 comprises 14 residues. CDR3 amino acids: CSARQEGMNTEAFF. Here the CDR3 DNA reads TGCAGTGCTAGACAGGAGGGCATGAACACTGAAGCTTTCTTT.

This clonotype was counted a few times. V usage is TRBV12-3 or TRBV12-4 and J usage is TRBJ1-1; 7 bases fit TRBD1. Losses at the gene ends were 3 bases for V and 3 bases for J; bases not matched to a gene: 1. CDR3 length: 13 amino acids. DNA of the CDR3: TGTGCCAGCAGTTTTACAGGGGACACTGAAGCTTTCTTT. It translates to CASSFTGDTEAFF.

This clonotype was observed a handful of times. The chain has TRBV6-2 or TRBV6-3 and TRBJ1-2, with D possibly being TRBD1 (6 bases). Germline-derived CDR1 and CDR2 are MNHEY and SVGEGT. The CDR3 spans 15 residues. Trimming took off 6 bases at V and 4 bases at J, with 18 bases between the two ends. CDR3 in amino acids: CASRKDRAHVYGYTF. The CDR3 DNA reads TGTGCCAGCAGGAAGGACAGAGCGCATGTCTATGGCTACACCTTC.

This clonotype was counted a few times. This chain uses TRBV29-1 with TRBJ2-1; tentatively, D is TRBD2 (6 bases). CDR1 and CDR2 (germline): SQVTM, ANQGSEA. The CDR3 runs 15 residues. The V gene lost 6 bases and the J gene lost 0 bases, with 15 bases spanning the gap. CDR3 in amino acids: CSVVLGLPSYNEQFF. CDR3 DNA sequence: TGCAGCGTGGTACTCGGACTACCCTCCTACAATGAGCAGTTCTTC.

This clonotype has a count of ten or more. The rearrangement uses TRBV10-3 and TRBJ2-3; TRBD2 matches at 8 bases. The CDR3 consists of 14 residues. The V gene end was trimmed by 2 bases and the J gene end by 10 bases; junction bases not matched to a gene: 8. The germline gives CDR1 ENHRY, CDR2 SYGVKD. The CDR3 protein is CAISEPRAGGSQYF. The CDR3 nucleotides read TGTGCCATCAGTGAGCCTCGGGCGGGGGGATCGCAGTATTTT.

The gene calls are TRBV10-3 and TRBJ2-7; D is perhaps TRBD1 or TRBD2 (5 bases each). Germline V CDR1 and CDR2: ENHRY, SYGVKD. V lost 5 bases and J lost 4, with 15 bases in between. This CDR3 contains 14 residues. CDR3 protein: CAISPGTEIYEQYF. CDR3 nucleotide sequence: TGTGCCATCAGTCCAGGGACCGAAATTTACGAGCAGTACTTC.

This clonotype was counted between two and nine times. The J gene is TRBJ2-2, the V gene TRBV12-3 or TRBV12-4; D not resolved. V lost 5 bases and J lost 1, with 8 bases in between. CDR3 length: 14 residues. CDR3 sequence (DNA): TGTGCCAGCAGTCGCCCCGGGAACACCGGGGAGCTGTTTTTT. Amino acid sequence: CASSRPGNTGELFF.

This clonotype has more than one count but fewer than ten. The genes are TRBV12-3 or TRBV12-4 and TRBJ2-2; D possibly corresponds to TRBD1 (6 bases). With 4 bases removed from V and 4 bases from J, the gap between germline ends came to 16 bases. The CDR3 spans 16 residues. CDR3 bases: TGTGCCAGCAGTTCAAGACAGGCCAGAGGCACCGGGGAGCTGTTTTTT. This gives the protein CASSSRQARGTGELFF.

The rearrangement joins TRBV14 to TRBJ2-5, with a weak D call TRBD2 (5 bases). Looked up from germline, CDR1 is SGHDN and CDR2 is FVKESK. Deletions cut 4 bases from V and 7 bases from J, with 13 bases between. This CDR3 has 13 residues. The CDR3 coding sequence is TGTGCCAGCAGCCCTCGGACCGCGGGGACCCAGTACTTC. Protein: CASSPRTAGTQYF.

Ten or more counts support this clonotype. The chain uses TRBV7-9 and TRBJ2-1, with D unresolved. Trimming took off 1 base at V and 2 bases at J, with 9 bases between the two ends. Germline V gene lookup returns CDR1 SEHNR and CDR2 FQNEAQ (reference sequence). This CDR3 comprises 15 residues. CDR3 loop: CASSLGGGAYNEQFF. The CDR3 DNA follows: TGTGCCAGCAGCTTAGGAGGTGGGGCCTACAATGAGCAGTTCTTC.

This clonotype was seen at least ten times. The chain carries TRBV24-1 and TRBJ2-7, with TRBD2 matching over 7 bases. Germline trimming cut 6 bases from V and 6 bases from J; bases unmatched to any gene: 4. The CDR3 extends over 12 amino acids. Per the germline V gene, CDR1 is KGHDR and CDR2 is SFDVKD. DNA for the CDR3: TGTGCCACCAGTAACCCGGGGGGCGAGCAGTACTTC. It is translated as CATSNPGGEQYF.

The V and J genes are TRBV5-1 and TRBJ2-7; D not certain. This CDR3 has 14 amino acids. V was shortened by 0 bases and J by 2 bases, with 9 bases between the two germline ends. Germline values: CDR1 SGHRS, CDR2 YFSETQ. The CDR3 sequence: CASSLGPHTYEQYF. The CDR3 nucleotides read TGCGCCAGCAGCTTGGGCCCGCATACCTACGAGCAGTACTTC.

This clonotype was found a few times. The J gene is TRBJ1-3, the V gene TRBV27, with D perhaps TRBD1 (6 bases). The germline V gene encodes CDR1 MNHEY and CDR2 SMNVEV (reference sequence). This CDR3 is 15 amino acids long. The V end was cut by 5 bases, the J end by 4 bases, with 15 bases between. The CDR3 region is CASSPGRGMGNTIYF. CDR3 nucleotide sequence: TGTGCCAGCAGTCCTGGAAGGGGGATGGGAAACACCATATATTTT.

The rearrangement joins TRBV5-1 to TRBJ2-7; TRBD2 is a possible D gene (5 bases). The germline V and J ends were trimmed by 3 bases and 2 bases, with 9 bases remaining between them. Per the germline V gene, CDR1 is SGHRS and CDR2 is YFSETQ. The CDR3 length is 13 residues. CDR3 DNA sequence: TGCGCCAGCAGCTCACTAGGAGCCTACGAGCAGTACTTC. It codes for CASSSLGAYEQYF.